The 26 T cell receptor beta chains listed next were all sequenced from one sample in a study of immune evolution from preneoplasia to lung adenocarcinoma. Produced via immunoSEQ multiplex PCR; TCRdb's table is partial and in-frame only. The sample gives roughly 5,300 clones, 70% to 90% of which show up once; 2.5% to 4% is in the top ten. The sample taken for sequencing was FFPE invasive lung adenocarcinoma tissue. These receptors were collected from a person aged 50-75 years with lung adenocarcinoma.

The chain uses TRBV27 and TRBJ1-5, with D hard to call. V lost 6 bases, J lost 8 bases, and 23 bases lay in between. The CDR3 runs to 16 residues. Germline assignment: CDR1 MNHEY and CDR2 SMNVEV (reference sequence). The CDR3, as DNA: TGTGCCAGCAGGGCAACTAATACAGAAGGAATCAAGCCCCAGCATTTT. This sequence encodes CASRATNTEGIKPQHF.

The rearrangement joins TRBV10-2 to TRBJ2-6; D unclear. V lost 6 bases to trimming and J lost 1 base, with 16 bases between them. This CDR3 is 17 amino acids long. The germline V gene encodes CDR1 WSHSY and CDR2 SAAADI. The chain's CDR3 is CASSGAVPISGANVLTF. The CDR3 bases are TGCGCCAGCAGCGGCGCGGTCCCGATTTCTGGGGCCAACGTCCTGACTTTC.

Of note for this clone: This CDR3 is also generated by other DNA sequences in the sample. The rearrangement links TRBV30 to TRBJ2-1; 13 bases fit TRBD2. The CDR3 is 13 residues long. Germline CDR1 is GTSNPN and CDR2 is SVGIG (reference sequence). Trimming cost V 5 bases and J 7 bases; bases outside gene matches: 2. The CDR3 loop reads CAWGLAGANEQFF. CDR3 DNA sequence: TGTGCCTGGGGACTAGCGGGAGCTAATGAGCAGTTCTTC.

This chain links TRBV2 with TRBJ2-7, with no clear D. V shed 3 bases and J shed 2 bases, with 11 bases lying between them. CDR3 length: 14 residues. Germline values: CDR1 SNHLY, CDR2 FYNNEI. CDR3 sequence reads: CASSDRVATYEQYF. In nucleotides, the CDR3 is TGTGCCAGCAGTGATCGGGTAGCCACCTACGAGCAGTACTTC.

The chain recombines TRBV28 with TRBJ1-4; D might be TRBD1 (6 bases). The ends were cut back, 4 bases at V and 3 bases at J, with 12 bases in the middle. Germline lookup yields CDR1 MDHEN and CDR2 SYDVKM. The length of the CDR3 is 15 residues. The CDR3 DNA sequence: TGTGCCAGCAGTTCCCGGACAGTTCCTAATGAAAAACTGTTTTTT. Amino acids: CASSSRTVPNEKLFF.

The CDR3 spells CASSRSSSGRASTYEQYF. CDR3 DNA: TGTGCCAGCAGCCGGTCGTCTAGCGGGAGGGCCTCAACCTACGAGCAGTACTTC. The rearrangement joins TRBV5-4 to TRBJ2-7; TRBD2 matches at 12 bases. From germline, CDR1 is SGHNT and CDR2 YYREEE (reference sequence). The trim removed 4 bases at V and 2 bases at J, leaving 13 bases unmatched. The CDR3 is made up of 18 amino acids.

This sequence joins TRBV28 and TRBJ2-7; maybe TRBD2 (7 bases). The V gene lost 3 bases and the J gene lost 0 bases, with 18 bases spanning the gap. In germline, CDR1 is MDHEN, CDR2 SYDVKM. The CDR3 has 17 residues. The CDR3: CASSFFSAGARSYEQYF. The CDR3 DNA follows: TGTGCCAGCAGTTTTTTTTCCGCGGGGGCGCGCTCCTACGAGCAGTACTTC.

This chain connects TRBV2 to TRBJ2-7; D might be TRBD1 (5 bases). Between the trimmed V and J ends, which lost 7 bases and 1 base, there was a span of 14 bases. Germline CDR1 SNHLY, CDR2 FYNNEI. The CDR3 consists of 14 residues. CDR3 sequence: CASKVDTHSYEQYF. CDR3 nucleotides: TGTGCCAGCAAGGTGGACACGCATTCCTACGAGCAGTACTTC.

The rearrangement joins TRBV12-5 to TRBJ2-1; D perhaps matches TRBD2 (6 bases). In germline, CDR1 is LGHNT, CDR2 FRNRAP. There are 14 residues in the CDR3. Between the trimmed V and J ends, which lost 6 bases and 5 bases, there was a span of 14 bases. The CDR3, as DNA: TGTGCTAGTGGACTACCGGGGGTAAACAATGAGCAGTTCTTC. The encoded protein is CASGLPGVNNEQFF. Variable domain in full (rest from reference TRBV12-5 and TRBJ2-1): DARVTQTPRHKVTEMGQEVTMRCQPILGHNTVFWYRQTMMQGLELLAYFRNRAPLDDSGMPKDRFSAEMPDATLATLKIQPSEPRDSAVYFCASGLPGVNNEQFFGPGTRLTVL.

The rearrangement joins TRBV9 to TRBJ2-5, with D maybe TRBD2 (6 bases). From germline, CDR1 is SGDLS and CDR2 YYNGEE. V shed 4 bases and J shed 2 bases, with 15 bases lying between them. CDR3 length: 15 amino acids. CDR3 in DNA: TGTGCCAGCAGCCCCACGGGGGACTCTCAAGAGACCCAGTACTTC. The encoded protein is CASSPTGDSQETQYF.

The CDR3 region has the DNA TGTGCCAGCAGCTTACAGAATACCTACGAGCAGTACTTC. Its protein product is CASSLQNTYEQYF. The V gene is TRBV11-3, the J gene TRBJ2-7, with D uncertain. Germline V CDR1 and CDR2: SGHNT, YENEEA. The CDR3 runs to 13 residues. V lost 2 bases and J 2 bases, leaving 7 bases between the germline ends. The full variable domain, completed using reference TRBV11-3 and TRBJ2-7, is EAGVVQSPRYKIIEKKQPVAFWCNPISGHNTLYWYLQNLGQGPELLIRYENEEAVDDSQLPKDRFSAERLKGVDSTLKIQPAELGDSAVYLCASSLQNTYEQYFGPGTRLTVT.

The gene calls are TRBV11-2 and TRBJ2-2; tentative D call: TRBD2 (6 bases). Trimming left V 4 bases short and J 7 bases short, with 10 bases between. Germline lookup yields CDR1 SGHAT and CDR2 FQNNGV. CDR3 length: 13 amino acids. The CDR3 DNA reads TGTGCCAGCAGCTACCGGGAGATCGGGGAGCTGTTTTTT. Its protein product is CASSYREIGELFF.

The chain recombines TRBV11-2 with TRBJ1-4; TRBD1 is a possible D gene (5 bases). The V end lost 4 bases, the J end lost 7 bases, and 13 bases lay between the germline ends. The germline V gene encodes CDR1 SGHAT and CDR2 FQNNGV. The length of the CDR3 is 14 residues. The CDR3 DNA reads TGTGCCAGCAGCTACTTACAGGACTTTGAAAAACTGTTTTTT. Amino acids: CASSYLQDFEKLFF.

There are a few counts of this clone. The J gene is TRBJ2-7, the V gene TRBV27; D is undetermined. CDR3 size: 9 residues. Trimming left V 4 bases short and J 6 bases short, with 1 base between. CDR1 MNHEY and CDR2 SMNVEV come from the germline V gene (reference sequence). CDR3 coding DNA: TGTGCCAGCAGTTGCGAGCAGTACTTC. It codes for CASSCEQYF.

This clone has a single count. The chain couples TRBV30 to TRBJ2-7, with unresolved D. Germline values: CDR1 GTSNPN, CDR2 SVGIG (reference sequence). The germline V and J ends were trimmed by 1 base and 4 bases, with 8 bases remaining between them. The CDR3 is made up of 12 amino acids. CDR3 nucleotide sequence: TGTGCCTGGAGTGAACAGATGTACGAGCAGTACTTC. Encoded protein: CAWSEQMYEQYF.

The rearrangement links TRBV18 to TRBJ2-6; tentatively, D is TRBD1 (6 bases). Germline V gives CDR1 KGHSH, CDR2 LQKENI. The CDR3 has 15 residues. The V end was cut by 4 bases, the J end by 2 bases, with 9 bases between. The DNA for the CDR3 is TGTGCCAGCTCACTACAGGGTACTGGGGCCAACGTCCTGACTTTC. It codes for CASSLQGTGANVLTF.

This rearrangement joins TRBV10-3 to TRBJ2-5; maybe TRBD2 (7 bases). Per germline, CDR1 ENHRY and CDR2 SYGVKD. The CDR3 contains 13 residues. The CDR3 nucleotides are TGTGCAGGGGGGGGCGGCGGAGGGGAGACCCAGTACTTC. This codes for CAGGGGGGETQYF.

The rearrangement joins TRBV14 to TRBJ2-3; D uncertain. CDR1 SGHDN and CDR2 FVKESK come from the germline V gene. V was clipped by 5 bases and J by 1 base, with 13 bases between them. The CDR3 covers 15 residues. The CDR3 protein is CASSYKTPGTDTQYF. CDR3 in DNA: TGTGCCAGCAGCTACAAAACCCCGGGCACAGATACGCAGTATTTT.

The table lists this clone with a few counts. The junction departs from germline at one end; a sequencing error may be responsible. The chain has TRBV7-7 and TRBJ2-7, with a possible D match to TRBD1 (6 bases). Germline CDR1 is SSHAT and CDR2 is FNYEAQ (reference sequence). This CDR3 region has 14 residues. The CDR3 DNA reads TGTGCTAGCAGCTTAGCCCCGGACAGCTACGAGCAGTACTTC. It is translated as CASSLAPDSYEQYF.

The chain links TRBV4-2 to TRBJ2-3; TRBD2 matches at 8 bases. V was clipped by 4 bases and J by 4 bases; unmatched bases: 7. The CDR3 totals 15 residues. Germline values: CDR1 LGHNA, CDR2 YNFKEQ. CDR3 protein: CASSPATGGADTQYF. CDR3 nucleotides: TGTGCCAGCAGCCCGGCGACGGGAGGGGCAGATACGCAGTATTTT.

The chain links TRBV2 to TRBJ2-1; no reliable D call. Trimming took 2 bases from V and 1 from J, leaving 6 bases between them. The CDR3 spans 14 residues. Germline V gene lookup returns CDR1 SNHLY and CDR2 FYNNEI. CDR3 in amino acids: CASSERISYNEQFF. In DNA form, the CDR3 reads TGTGCCAGCAGTGAAAGGATATCCTACAATGAGCAGTTCTTC.

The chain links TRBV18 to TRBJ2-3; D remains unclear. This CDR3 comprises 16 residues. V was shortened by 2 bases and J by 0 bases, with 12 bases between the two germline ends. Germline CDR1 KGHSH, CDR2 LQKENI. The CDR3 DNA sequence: TGTGCCAGCTCACCAGGTTCCACAGCTAGCACAGATACGCAGTATTTT. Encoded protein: CASSPGSTASTDTQYF.

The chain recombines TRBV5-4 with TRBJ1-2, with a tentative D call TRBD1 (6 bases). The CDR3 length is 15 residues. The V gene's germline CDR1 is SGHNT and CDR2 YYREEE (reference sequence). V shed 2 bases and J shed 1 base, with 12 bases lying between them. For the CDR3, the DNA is TGTGCCAGCAGCTTCGAGACAGGATTTAACTATGGCTACACCTTC. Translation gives CASSFETGFNYGYTF. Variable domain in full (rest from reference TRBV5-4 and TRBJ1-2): ETGVTQSPTHLIKTRGQQVTLRCSSQSGHNTVSWYQQALGQGPQFIFQYYREEENGRGNFPPRFSGLQFPNYSSELNVNALELDDSALYLCASSFETGFNYGYTFGSGTRLTVV.

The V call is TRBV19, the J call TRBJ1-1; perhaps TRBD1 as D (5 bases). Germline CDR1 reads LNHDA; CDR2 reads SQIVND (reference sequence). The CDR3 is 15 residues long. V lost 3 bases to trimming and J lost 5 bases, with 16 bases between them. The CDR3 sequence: CASSMDVGRKTEAFF. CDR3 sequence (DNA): TGTGCCAGTAGTATGGATGTGGGGCGTAAGACTGAAGCTTTCTTT.

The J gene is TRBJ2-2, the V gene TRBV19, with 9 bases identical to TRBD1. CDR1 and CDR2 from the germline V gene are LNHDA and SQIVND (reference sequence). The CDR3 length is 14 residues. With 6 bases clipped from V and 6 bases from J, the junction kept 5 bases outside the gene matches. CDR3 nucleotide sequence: TGTGCCAGTAGACAACAGGGGGCCGCCGGGGAGCTGTTTTTT. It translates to CASRQQGAAGELFF. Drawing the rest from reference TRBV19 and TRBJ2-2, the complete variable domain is DGGITQSPKYLFRKEGQNVTLSCEQNLNHDAMYWYRQDPGQGLRLIYYSQIVNDFQKGDIAEGYSVSREKKESFPLTVTSAQKNPTAFYLCASRQQGAAGELFFGEGSRLTVL.

The CDR3 nucleotides read TGTGCCAGCAGTTTCCACGTTAGCACAGATACGCAGTATTTT. Residues: CASSFHVSTDTQYF. This chain connects TRBV7-9 to TRBJ2-3, with no clear D. V shed 6 bases and J shed 0 bases, with 10 bases lying between them. CDR1 and CDR2 from the germline V gene are SEHNR and FQNEAQ (reference sequence). This CDR3 comprises 14 residues.